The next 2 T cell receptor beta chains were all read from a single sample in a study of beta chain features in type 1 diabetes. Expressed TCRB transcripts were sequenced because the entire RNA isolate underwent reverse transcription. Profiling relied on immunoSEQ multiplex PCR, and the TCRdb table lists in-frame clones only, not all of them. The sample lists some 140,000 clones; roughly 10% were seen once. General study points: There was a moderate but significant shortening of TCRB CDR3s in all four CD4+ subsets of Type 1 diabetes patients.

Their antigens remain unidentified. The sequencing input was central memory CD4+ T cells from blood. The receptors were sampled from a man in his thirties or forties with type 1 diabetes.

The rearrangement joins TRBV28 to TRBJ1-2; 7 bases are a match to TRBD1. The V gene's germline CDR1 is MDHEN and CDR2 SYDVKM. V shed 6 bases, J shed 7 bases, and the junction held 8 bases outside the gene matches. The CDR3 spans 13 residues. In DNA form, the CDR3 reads TGTGCCAGCAGGCCCGGGAGGGGGCGTGGCTACACCTTC. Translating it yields CASRPGRGRGYTF.

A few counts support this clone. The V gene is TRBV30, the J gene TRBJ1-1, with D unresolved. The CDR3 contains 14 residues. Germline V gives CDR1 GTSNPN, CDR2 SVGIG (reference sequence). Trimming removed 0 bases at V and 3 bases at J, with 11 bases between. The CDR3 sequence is CAWSVVGRDTEAFF. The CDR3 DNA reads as TGTGCCTGGAGTGTGGTAGGGAGGGACACTGAAGCTTTCTTT.